One sample yielded the 31 T cell receptor beta chains listed below, sequenced in a study of human T cells and chemical hapten exposure. The time point here: pre-sensitization, week 0. Treatment in this sample: therapeutic diphenylcyclopropenone sensitization with weekly scalp DPC. TCRdb re-called the RACE reads with MiXCR, one entry per CDR3 protein. The table shows about 77,000 distinct CDR3 sequences, with 14% occurring only once. This specimen was whole blood, taken in connection with sensitization to the hapten diphenylcyclopropenone (DPC). Receptor source: a woman aged 45-59 years with alopecia areata. Some clones in this sample may be carry-over from other donors' samples.

The sample holds many counts of this clonotype. V usage is TRBV5-6 and J usage is TRBJ2-3; 7 bases line up with TRBD2. V shed 0 bases and J 6 bases; nucleotides not matched to a gene: 10. Germline V lookup: CDR1 SGHDT, CDR2 YYEEEE. This CDR3 has 16 residues. CDR3 loop: CASSLVGGRASDTQYF. The DNA of the CDR3 is TGTGCCAGCAGCTTGGTTGGTGGGAGGGCCAGCGATACGCAGTATTTT.

This clonotype was found a few times. The chain joins TRBV28 to TRBJ1-2, with 7 bases that match TRBD1. Per germline, CDR1 MDHEN and CDR2 SYDVKM. J gave up 5 bases and V 1 base, and 4 bases lay outside the gene matches. This CDR3 is 14 amino acids long. CDR3 sequence (DNA): TGTGCCAGCAGTTTATTAGACAGGGTTTATGGCTACACCTTC. Its protein is CASSLLDRVYGYTF.

In its sample, this clonotype was seen a few times. The chain combines TRBV6-5 with TRBJ2-2; no reliable D call. Germline CDR1 MNHEY, CDR2 SVGAGI. V dropped 4 bases and J dropped 6 bases, with 9 bases sitting between them. The CDR3 length is 13 residues. CDR3 sequence: CASSSSRAGELFF. In DNA, the CDR3 is TGTGCCAGCAGTTCGAGCCGGGCCGGGGAGCTGTTTTTT.

The V and J genes are TRBV5-1 and TRBJ1-6, with D perhaps TRBD1 (6 bases). The CDR3 is 15 amino acids. CDR1 is SGHRS, CDR2 YFSETQ, per germline. Trimming left V 4 bases short and J 10 bases short, with 18 bases between. CDR3 protein: CASSPVGRGGSPLHF. The DNA for the CDR3 is TGCGCCAGCAGCCCGGTGGGCAGGGGAGGCTCACCCCTCCACTTT.

This clonotype was observed a handful of times. DNA for the CDR3: TGTGCCAGCAGCTTGGTGGACAGGGATTCGGGGGGCTACACCTTC. Encoded protein: CASSLVDRDSGGYTF. The chain joins TRBV5-4 to TRBJ1-2; TRBD1 aligns across 8 bases. Germline CDR1 and CDR2: SGHNT and YYREEE (reference sequence). With V trimmed by 0 bases and J by 8 bases, 9 bases remained unmatched. There are 15 residues in the CDR3.

This clonotype occurred a few times. V and J are TRBV6-6 and TRBJ2-1; 8 nucleotides align to TRBD1. The V and J ends lost 2 bases and 6 bases, in that order; junction bases with no gene match: 9. Per germline, CDR1 MNHNY and CDR2 SVGAGI (reference sequence). This CDR3 has 16 residues. The CDR3 spells CASSYMMAGGINEQFF. As DNA, the CDR3 is TGTGCCAGCAGTTACATGATGGCAGGGGGCATCAATGAGCAGTTCTTC.

The chain uses TRBV28 and TRBJ2-7; TRBD2 aligns across 9 bases. The CDR3 extends over 15 amino acids. The trim removed 6 bases at V and 4 bases at J, leaving 10 bases unmatched. Germline CDR1 and CDR2: MDHEN and SYDVKM. The chain's CDR3 is CASRLTSGTSYEQYF. CDR3 nucleotide sequence: TGTGCCAGCAGGCTGACTAGCGGAACCAGTTACGAGCAGTACTTC.

The genes are TRBV7-9 and TRBJ1-1; D possibly corresponds to TRBD1 (6 bases). The CDR3 is made up of 16 amino acids. V lost 1 base to trimming and J lost 0 bases, with 12 bases between them. Germline assignment: CDR1 SEHNR and CDR2 FQNEAQ (reference sequence). The CDR3 reads CASSLGIGGLNTEAFF. The CDR3 DNA reads TGTGCCAGCAGCTTAGGAATCGGGGGCTTGAACACTGAAGCTTTCTTT.

This clonotype was picked up many times. V and J are TRBV2 and TRBJ1-1, with D perhaps TRBD1 (5 bases). CDR1 and CDR2 from the germline V gene are SNHLY and FYNNEI. The CDR3 consists of 15 residues. V lost 7 bases and J 5 bases, leaving 20 bases between the germline ends. CDR3 nucleotides: TGTGCCAGCATGGTTGGGGCCCTCCTTCGGACTGAAGCTTTCTTT. It translates to CASMVGALLRTEAFF.

In DNA, the CDR3 is TGCAGTGCTAGTCCCCCCGGCGGGAGTGGTCCTTACAATGAGCAGTTCTTC. The encoded protein is CSASPPGGSGPYNEQFF. The chain uses TRBV20-1 and TRBJ2-1, with TRBD2 matching over 7 bases. J gave up 4 bases and V 3 bases, and 15 bases lay outside the gene matches. CDR1 and CDR2 (germline): DFQATT, SNEGSKA (reference sequence). CDR3 size: 17 residues.

This clonotype was counted many times. V usage is TRBV9 and J usage is TRBJ1-2; D not certain. The germline V gene has CDR1 SGDLS and CDR2 YYNGEE. Trimming took off 0 bases at V and 7 bases at J, with 13 bases between the two ends. The CDR3 is 14 amino acids. DNA of the CDR3: TGTGCCAGCAGCGTAGCTCCAGACCTCTCTGGCTACACCTTC. Protein: CASSVAPDLSGYTF.

The rearrangement uses TRBV19 and TRBJ2-7, with TRBD1 as a possible D gene (5 bases). Trimming pared 3 bases from V and 3 bases from J, leaving 12 bases between. CDR1 and CDR2 (germline): LNHDA, SQIVND (reference sequence). This CDR3 has 14 residues. CDR3 residues: CASSIRRVFYEQYF. CDR3 nucleotide sequence: TGTGCCAGTAGTATCCGCAGGGTATTCTACGAGCAGTACTTC.

This clonotype was seen only a few times. This chain joins TRBV20-1 and TRBJ1-4; 8 bases fit TRBD1. This CDR3 contains 16 residues. Germline lookup yields CDR1 DFQATT and CDR2 SNEGSKA (reference sequence). Unmatched junction bases numbered 8, after V lost 5 bases and J lost 0 bases. The CDR3: CSAFSTGEPTNEKLFF. In DNA, the CDR3 is TGCAGTGCTTTCTCGACAGGGGAGCCAACTAATGAAAAACTGTTTTTT.

This clonotype came up a few times. The chain recombines TRBV7-9 with TRBJ1-5; D ambiguous. The CDR3 sequence is 12 residues long. Trimming removed 3 bases at V and 7 bases at J, with 7 bases between. CDR1 is SEHNR and CDR2 is FQNEAQ in the germline V gene (reference sequence). The CDR3 sequence is CASSLDVQPQHF. Written as DNA, the CDR3 is TGTGCCAGCAGCTTGGACGTCCAGCCCCAGCATTTT.

Turning to this clonotype: This could be a read error, since a much larger clone is one nucleotide away. The V and J genes are TRBV29-1 and TRBJ2-5; D uncertain. CDR1 and CDR2 (germline): SQVTM, ANQGSEA. This CDR3 spans 13 amino acids. Trimming took off 6 bases at V and 3 bases at J, with 14 bases between the two ends. Here the CDR3 DNA reads TGCAGCGTGAGGACGGGCGGAAAAGAGACCCAGTACTTC. It specifies CSVRTGGKETQYF.

A few counts support this clonotype. The J gene is TRBJ2-3, the V gene TRBV6-5; 9 bases agree with TRBD2. V trimming: 5 bases; J trimming: 0 bases; junction bases outside the gene matches: 18. The CDR3 runs to 20 residues. CDR1 and CDR2 from the germline V gene are MNHEY and SVGAGI. The CDR3 DNA follows: TGTGCCAGCAGTCCCGGAATGGGCGGGGGGGACCTTTTAAGCACAGATACGCAGTATTTT. Translating it yields CASSPGMGGGDLLSTDTQYF.

The chain employs TRBV24-1 and TRBJ2-5; 7 bases match TRBD2. Germline-derived CDR1 and CDR2 are KGHDR and SFDVKD. The CDR3 covers 14 residues. The V gene end was trimmed by 5 bases and the J gene end by 2 bases; junction bases not matched to a gene: 4. The CDR3 reads CATSGGGEQETQYF. CDR3 DNA: TGTGCCACCAGTGGTGGGGGGGAACAAGAGACCCAGTACTTC.

This chain connects TRBV30 to TRBJ2-3; 8 bases are shared with TRBD2. The CDR3 has 13 amino acids. Germline V CDR1 and CDR2: GTSNPN, SVGIG (reference sequence). Trimming at V came to 4 bases and at J to 10 bases, leaving 10 bases not matched to a gene. The CDR3 DNA reads as TGTGCCTGGACGACGGGGGGGTCCTATCCGCAGTATTTT. Amino acid sequence: CAWTTGGSYPQYF.

In this sample, this clonotype turned up many times. The chain is built from TRBV2 and TRBJ2-2; D is undetermined. The germline V gene has CDR1 SNHLY and CDR2 FYNNEI. This CDR3 is 15 amino acids long. Trimming left V 5 bases short and J 1 base short, with 11 bases between. Here the CDR3 reads CASSPSDWNTGELFF. As DNA, the CDR3 is TGTGCCAGCAGTCCTTCCGACTGGAACACCGGGGAGCTGTTTTTT.

The V and J genes are TRBV5-1 and TRBJ1-3; possibly TRBD1 for D (5 bases). Per germline, CDR1 SGHRS and CDR2 YFSETQ. The CDR3 totals 15 residues. Trimming pared 5 bases from V and 1 base from J, leaving 13 bases between. The CDR3 nucleotides are TGCGCCAGCAGTGTCGGACATTCTTCTGGAAACACCATATATTTT. This translates into CASSVGHSSGNTIYF.

The V and J genes are TRBV5-1 and TRBJ2-1; D is unclear. V shed 2 bases and J shed 5 bases, with 11 bases lying between them. This CDR3 comprises 14 residues. Germline V gene lookup returns CDR1 SGHRS and CDR2 YFSETQ. In DNA, the CDR3 is TGCGCCAGCAGCTTCACCCACACAAACAATGAGCAGTTCTTC. It codes for CASSFTHTNNEQFF.

This clonotype has only a few counts. This chain uses TRBV12-3 or TRBV12-4 with TRBJ1-1; D gene unclear. There are 15 residues in the CDR3. The germline V and J ends were trimmed by 5 bases and 1 base, with 14 bases remaining between them. CDR3 coding DNA: TGTGCCAGCAGTCTCGGTTTTGGGAAGAACACTGAAGCTTTCTTT. Its protein product is CASSLGFGKNTEAFF.

This clonotype was recorded a few times. V gene TRBV6-5 combines with J gene TRBJ1-2, with 8 nucleotides matching TRBD1. CDR1 is MNHEY and CDR2 is SVGAGI in the germline V gene. The J segment lost 8 bases and the V segment lost 5 bases, leaving 19 bases of the junction unmatched. The CDR3 is 17 amino acids. For the CDR3, the DNA is TGTGCCAGCAGTACCAGAATCGGGACAGGCCGGTCGTGGGGCTACACCTTC. Protein product: CASSTRIGTGRSWGYTF.

This clonotype came up many times. V gene TRBV12-3 or TRBV12-4 combines with J gene TRBJ2-1; TRBD2 matches at 11 bases. The CDR3 runs to 18 residues. The V and J ends lost 5 bases and 0 bases, in that order; junction bases with no gene match: 9. CDR3 protein: CASSRTSGSPVSYNEQFF. As DNA, the CDR3 is TGTGCCAGCAGTCGCACTAGCGGGAGTCCTGTCTCCTACAATGAGCAGTTCTTC.

This clonotype was counted a few times. V and J are TRBV6-5 and TRBJ1-6, with D maybe TRBD1 (6 bases). The CDR3 length is 15 residues. V lost 0 bases, J lost 7 bases, and 10 bases lay in between. Per the germline V gene, CDR1 is MNHEY and CDR2 is SVGAGI. CDR3: CASSYSTGLNSPLHF. The CDR3 bases are TGTGCCAGCAGTTACTCGACAGGCTTGAATTCACCCCTCCACTTT.

This clonotype has more than one count but fewer than ten. The chain couples TRBV12-3 or TRBV12-4 to TRBJ2-1; 9 bases map to TRBD1. J lost 15 bases, V lost 3 bases, and 6 bases had no gene match. CDR3 length equals 12 residues. CDR3 sequence reads: CASSFRTGERFF. The CDR3 DNA is TGTGCCAGCAGTTTTAGGACAGGGGAAAGGTTCTTC.

The V gene is TRBV27, the J gene TRBJ2-1; unclear D gene. From germline, CDR1 is MNHEY and CDR2 SMNVEV (reference sequence). The V end was cut by 7 bases, the J end by 0 bases, with 10 bases between. This CDR3 spans 14 amino acids. The CDR3 nucleotides are TGTGCCAGCAATAGTAGAAGCTCCTACAATGAGCAGTTCTTC. It is translated as CASNSRSSYNEQFF.

The chain combines TRBV2 with TRBJ2-1, with a possible D match to TRBD1 (6 bases). The CDR3 runs 11 residues. Germline V gives CDR1 SNHLY, CDR2 FYNNEI. The V end was cut by 7 bases, the J end by 7 bases, with 8 bases between. In DNA form, the CDR3 reads TGTGCCAGCACAAGGGGGAATGAGCAGTTCTTC. Protein product: CASTRGNEQFF. Full variable domain (rest looked up from reference TRBV2 and TRBJ2-1): EPEVTQTPSHQVTQMGQEVILRCVPISNHLYFYWYRQILGQKVEFLVSFYNNEISEKSEIFDDQFSVERPDGSNFTLKIRSTKLEDSAMYFCASTRGNEQFFGPGTRLTVL.

This clonotype was seen a few times. The chain links TRBV20-1 to TRBJ2-5, with TRBD2 matching 11 bases. V trimming: 6 bases; J trimming: 2 bases; junction bases outside the gene matches: 8. There are 15 residues in the CDR3. Per germline, CDR1 DFQATT and CDR2 SNEGSKA (reference sequence). CDR3 in DNA: TGCAGTGCCCTTTCCGGGACTAGCGGTCAAGAGACCCAGTACTTC. This translates into CSALSGTSGQETQYF.

There are a few counts of this clonotype. The chain links TRBV20-1 to TRBJ1-1, with 8 bases aligning to TRBD1. The CDR3 totals 11 residues. In germline, CDR1 is DFQATT, CDR2 SNEGSKA (reference sequence). The junction had 4 bases not matched to a gene; V was cut back by 3 bases and J by 10 bases. The CDR3 is CSARDRVLAFF. DNA for the CDR3: TGCAGTGCTAGGGACAGGGTGTTAGCTTTCTTT.

A few counts support this clonotype. The rearrangement uses TRBV29-1 and TRBJ1-2; D might be TRBD1 (5 bases). Between the trimmed V and J ends, which lost 6 bases and 4 bases, there was a span of 18 bases. The CDR3 spans 14 residues. Germline assignment: CDR1 SQVTM and CDR2 ANQGSEA. Here the CDR3 reads CSVPAGSSFYGYTF. The CDR3 coding sequence is TGCAGCGTCCCCGCAGGGAGTTCCTTCTATGGCTACACCTTC.